This T cell receptor beta chain was captured by sequencing in a study of vaccination and CD4 T cells after COVID-19. About the research overall: The stimulus for the cells was overlapping spike peptides derived from SARS-CoV-2, HCoV-NL63, HCoV-OC43 and HCoV-229E.

This clonotype was detected a few times. Its cognate antigen is unknown. The CDR3 contains 12 residues. Per germline, CDR1 ENHRY and CDR2 SYGVKD. Trimming left V 7 bases short and J 7 bases short, with 13 bases between. Cultured CD4+ T cell DNA underwent sequencing with the Oncomine TCR Beta short-read assay. A single record per CDR3 protein comes from TCRdb applying MiXCR to the PCR reads. The data contain 7,500 to 10,000 distinct CDR3 sequences, about two fifths of them singletons. Regarding treatment: approximately nine-day PBMC culture with coronavirus spike peptide pools or control peptides (ViraFEST assay).

The rearrangement joins TRBV10-3 to TRBJ1-2, with no clear D. Sample: CD4+ T cells from blood, cultured in vitro. The TCR was taken from a human donor who had recovered from COVID-19. The CDR3 DNA reads TGTGCCATCACTACGATGGGAGCTGGCTACACCTTC. Its protein product is CAITTMGAGYTF.